This TCR beta chain was captured by sequencing in a study of cytomegalovirus exposure and HLA in healthy donors (dated by TCRdb to the late 2010s). A note on the overall study: In an earlier analysis of 587 of the donors, around 290 Gb of sequence data and 90 million to 130 million unique TCR beta sequences from 180 million or so T cells were reported. On average, around 240,000 unique TCR beta nucleotide sequences were sequenced per donor among a few hundred genotyped donors of the cohort, with roughly 18% of those sequences being non-productive. Along with the approximately 600-subject first cohort, a separate validation cohort of around 120 different subjects was used. About 5 DR-DQ haplotypes were handled as single units for association and clustering, since linkage in the cohort was strong. The number of donors typed differed by locus, with about 629-630 for A, B, C, DRB1 and DQB1, roughly 520 for DQA1, 606 for DPA1, and under 490 for DPB1. In the later analysis, no new phenotypic data were used to find candidate immune exposures; instead, reliance was placed on TCR beta sequences and their occurrence across donors. Every discovery cohort repertoire had been produced on one sequencing platform. Donor age, sex, ethnicity and CMV serostatus were compiled alongside the repertoire data. In an earlier analysis of a few hundred of the donors, high-throughput TCR beta sequencing was used to judge whether each TCR beta V gene segment behaved as functional or pseudogenic. A later genetic analysis took genome-wide SNP genotypes for about 55% of the roughly 700 donors and used that subset as a discovery cohort. In a later analysis, previously published TCR beta repertoires from roughly 710 donors were re-analyzed and high-resolution HLA genotyping was added so that TCR occurrence patterns could be studied. Both class I and class II loci were covered by HLA typing, at four-digit resolution. Approximately 300 gigabases of sequencing data and around 90 million unique TCR sequences made up an early release that covered approximately 650 HLA-typed donors. The study profiled the T cell repertoires of about 720 subjects by immunosequencing and related them to cytomegalovirus serostatus. High-throughput TCR immunosequencing, statistical association of individual TCRs with disease status, and machine learning were combined to predict cytomegalovirus infection status. The study was designed to test whether signatures of past pathogen exposure could be identified by cataloging public T cell receptors. Among the roughly 380 genotyped donors, 81% belonged to the genetic ancestry cluster associated with self-reported Caucasian donors.

The cohort was made up of about 670 healthy bone marrow donors. At the time of sampling, all cohort members were nominally healthy, though unrecorded immune exposures were likely present. The donor tested CMV seropositive and was one of the 289 seropositive cohort members. Every donor gave a peripheral blood sample, and the peripheral blood mononuclear cells from that sample were used for TCR beta sequencing. The Qiagen DNeasy Blood Extraction Kit was used to extract genomic DNA from the blood cell samples. Summary of the overall study and its limitations: Cytomegalovirus status was reported to be diagnosed by the classifier with high specificity and sensitivity in both the original and validation cohorts. A later analysis found that most CMV-associated TCR beta chains appeared HLA-restricted, with HLA associations seemingly driven largely by CMV exposure. According to a later analysis, TCR association rates differed among HLA loci, with DRB1 alleles showing the most associated TCRs and HLA-C alleles showing the fewest. Several of the top co-occurrence clusters appeared to be linked to parvovirus B19, influenza, CMV and Epstein-Barr virus, according to a later analysis. Some IMGT-functional V segments, including TRBV6-2 and TRBV6-3, could not be distinguished by the 87-base-pair reads and were therefore excluded. In a later analysis, more than 15,000 TCR beta sequences were associated with specific HLA alleles at a false discovery rate of 0.05. Broadly in line with IMGT annotations, most TCR beta V segments showed up in productive rearrangements about 87% or about 30% of the time in an earlier analysis of around 600 of the donors. A further reported finding was that TCR beta sequences accurately predicted the HLA-A and HLA-B alleles for most subjects in the first cohort. The cohort was sequenced for TCR beta chains only, and without alpha or paired-chain data the features that could be detected were limited. An association between a missense DCLRE1C variant and V-gene and J-gene trimming of TCR beta chains was found in a later genetic analysis and replicated in an independent cohort. A group of highly shared sequence variants was considered likely to be a technical artifact of the sequencing pipeline. Correlated functional status among segregating V segments might reflect linkage disequilibrium, but an unknown experimental factor could not be ruled out. HLA typing was unavailable for some donors at each locus, so association tests used only the typed subset. Assigning TCR associations to individual alleles was difficult when HLA alleles, especially DR and DQ, strongly co-occurred. Most TCR sequences were seen in very few donors, while some public TCRs were found in many individuals. In a later analysis, HLA-associated TCR beta chains were found to be more clonally expanded and to have lower generation probabilities than equally common non-associated chains. A total of about 180 TCR beta chains were listed by the study as associated with cytomegalovirus. The authors suggested that the approach could potentially be generalized to other disease states and immunological phenotypes. In vitro tests confirmed that three of the cytomegalovirus-associated TCR beta chains recognize cytomegalovirus antigens. Because counts were too low, some 17 rarely observed V segments, including chromosome 9 orphons, were left out of the earlier analysis of about 620 of the donors. Sequencing depth was assumed to be roughly uniform across donors in the presence/absence analyses, though that assumption may not hold. According to a later genetic analysis, donors in an Asian-associated ancestry cluster had fewer N-insertions in productive TCRs than the roughly 670-donor mean. Immune exposure information for the cohort was limited to CMV serostatus.

About this clone itself: Its antigen remains undetermined. The input lacks base qualities; no much larger clone sits a single base away.

Library method: the immunoSEQ multiplex PCR assay. A mixture of 60 forward primers for TCR Vbeta segments and 13 reverse primers for TCR Jbeta segments was used in the multiplex PCR. The CDR3 region of rearranged TCR beta genes was amplified from genomic DNA with a multiplex PCR assay. Amplified TCR beta libraries were sequenced as 87-base-pair reads on the Illumina HiSeq System. In the paper's pipeline: In a later analysis, tens of millions of unique TCR beta chains were counted across the 500 to 850 repertoires, and approximately 11 million of these chains were shared by at least two donors. To remove PCR and sequencing errors, raw reads were error-corrected and collapsed into unique sequences using a nearest-neighbor algorithm that merged closely related sequences. CDR3 sequences were aligned to IMGT reference sequences to assign V, D and J gene segments. Each retained sequence needed at least a six-nucleotide match to both a V gene segment and a J gene segment. A rearrangement was called productive if the CDR3 had no stop codons and remained in frame with V and J, and every other rearrangement was called non-productive. CDR3 was defined by IMGT convention, running from the second conserved V-encoded cysteine to the conserved J-encoded phenylalanine. The earlier analysis of some 580 of the donors excluded any sequence lacking an unambiguous match to a single V gene segment. An earlier analysis of about 600 of the donors called V segments functional above 56.7% productive rearrangements and segregating when the between-donor standard deviation exceeded 5%. A statistical classification framework was built for diagnosing cytomegalovirus status from the catalog of TCR beta chain sequences. V and J gene assignment, in a later analysis, came from comparing TCR nucleotide sequences with IMGT/GENE-DB human TR gene sequences. A later analysis assigned CDR3 sequences and most-parsimonious VDJ recombination scenarios with the TCRdist pipeline. In a later analysis, every TCR beta chain was defined by the combination of its CDR3 amino acid sequence and its V-gene family, and reads without a unique V-gene family were dropped. In a later analysis, around 650 highly shared, low-generation-probability nucleotide sequences were removed to address suspected cross-contamination and a sequencing artifact. A later analysis calculated a clonal expansion index for each public chain from normalized within-repertoire ranks of inferred template counts. In a later analysis, generation probabilities were computed with a VDJ recombination model fitted to out-of-frame rearrangements, and the resulting probabilities were checked against IGoR. A later analysis scored TCR-TCR, TCR-HLA and TCR-CMV co-occurrence with hypergeometric tests, applying a repertoire-size bias correction to TCR pairs. To estimate false discovery rates, a later analysis permuted the HLA or CMV assignments 20 times. In a later analysis, co-occurring TCRs were grouped with DBSCAN, and TCRdist sequence similarity was added when clustering was performed within HLA-allele-positive subsets. Co-occurrence clustering excluded repertoires with fewer than 30,000 or more than 120,000 public chains, plus five with anomalous nucleotide sharing. Not all clones reach the TCRdb copy of this immuneACCESS table, which keeps in-frame sequences only. Checked studies attribute under half of the gap to unresolved V genes and leave the rest unexplained. V and J calls and clone size come straight from that table; D and trimming were deduced from the DNA. For this sample the table gives 130,000 to 150,000 clones, of which roughly four fifths were detected only once. The biggest ten clones account for roughly 9.7% of the sample.

V is cut back by 6 bases and J by 6 bases, with 7 bases in the junction unmatched. From the cysteine through the phenylalanine, the CDR3 covers 15 amino acids. Only the CDR3 DNA stays, 45 bases, in frame from base 1. CDR1 and CDR2, looked up from the germline V gene, are MDHEN and SYDVKM. The rearrangement combines TRBV28 with TRBJ1-5; 11 bases in between match TRBD1. Sequencing input: PBMCs. The origin of this receptor is a woman aged 60-70 years in good health and CMV-seropositive. The DNA sequence reads TGTGCCAGCAGCCGGACAGGGGGCGGGGGTCAGCCCCAGCATTTT. This gives the protein CASSRTGGGGQPQHF.